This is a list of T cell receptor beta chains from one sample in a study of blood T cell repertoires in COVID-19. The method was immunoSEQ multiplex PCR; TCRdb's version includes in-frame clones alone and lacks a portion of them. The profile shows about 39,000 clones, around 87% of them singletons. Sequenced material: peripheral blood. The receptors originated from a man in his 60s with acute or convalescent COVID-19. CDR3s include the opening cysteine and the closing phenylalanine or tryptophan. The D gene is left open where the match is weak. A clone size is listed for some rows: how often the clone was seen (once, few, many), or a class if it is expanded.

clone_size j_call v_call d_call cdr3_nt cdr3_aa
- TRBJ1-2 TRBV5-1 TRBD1 TGCGCCAGCAGCTTGGACCCGGGACAGGGGGCTGGCTACACCTTC CASSLDPGQGAGYTF
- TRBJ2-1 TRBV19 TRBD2 TGTGCCAGTAGGGTGACTAGCGTAACCTACAATGAGCAGTTCTTC CASRVTSVTYNEQFF
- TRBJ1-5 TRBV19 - TGTGCCAGTAGACCTCTCGAAGACAGTAGCAATCAGCCCCAGCATTTT CASRPLEDSSNQPQHF
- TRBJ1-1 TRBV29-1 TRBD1 TGCAGCGTCCTAACAGGGGGACCCACTGAAGCTTTCTTT CSVLTGGPTEAFF
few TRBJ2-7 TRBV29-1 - TGCAGCGTTGAAAGTAGGCAGGGGCGAGACTACGAGCAGTACTTC CSVESRQGRDYEQYF
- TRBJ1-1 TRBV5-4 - TGTGCCAGCAGCCCTCCCGGGGAGGTCGAAGCTTTCTTT CASSPPGEVEAFF
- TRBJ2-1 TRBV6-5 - TGTGCCAGCAGGGCCTTGGGGGCGTGGGAGCAGTTCTTC CASRALGAWEQFF
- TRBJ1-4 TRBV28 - TGTGCCAGCAGTTTCCGGGACACACCTGGCGGTGAAAAACTGTTTTTT CASSFRDTPGGEKLFF
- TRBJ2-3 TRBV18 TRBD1 TGTGCCAGCTCCGTGGGACAGAGCACAGATACGCAGTATTTT CASSVGQSTDTQYF
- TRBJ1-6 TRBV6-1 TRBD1 TGTGCCAGCAGTGAACGGTTTGGGACAGGGGCTACACCCCTCCACTTT CASSERFGTGATPLHF
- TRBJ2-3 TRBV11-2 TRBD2 TGTGCCAGCAGCCCAACTAGCGGGATAGCAGATACGCAGTATTTT CASSPTSGIADTQYF
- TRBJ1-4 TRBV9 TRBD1 TGTGCCAGCAGCGTAGACGACAGGGTAGACGAAAAACTGTTTTTT CASSVDDRVDEKLFF
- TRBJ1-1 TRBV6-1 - TGTGCCAGCAGTGAGAACATATTATACACTGAAGCTTTCTTT CASSENILYTEAFF
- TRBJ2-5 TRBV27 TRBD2 TGTGCCAGCAGTTATGACGGGAGGGAAGAGACCCAGTACTTC CASSYDGREETQYF
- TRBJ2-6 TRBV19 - TGTGCCAGTGCGGAGTCTGGGGCCAACGTCCTGACTTTC CASAESGANVLTF
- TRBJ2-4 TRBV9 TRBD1 TGTGCCAGCAGCGCAGGGACAGTCCCAAACATTCAGTACTTC CASSAGTVPNIQYF
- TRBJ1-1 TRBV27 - TGTGCCAGCAGTTTATCCGGGAGGAACACTGAAGCTTTCTTT CASSLSGRNTEAFF
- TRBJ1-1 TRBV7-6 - TGTGCCAGCAGCTTAGACCCGGTCACTGAAGCTTTCTTT CASSLDPVTEAFF
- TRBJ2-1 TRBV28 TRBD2 TGTGCCAGCACTGAACTAGCGATAGTGAATGAGCAGTTCTTC CASTELAIVNEQFF
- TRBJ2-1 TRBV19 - TGTGCCAGTAGTACCGCCTTCGGGGGATCCTCCTACAATGAGCAGTTCTTC CASSTAFGGSSYNEQFF
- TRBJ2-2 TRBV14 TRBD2 TGTGCCAGCAGGATAGCGGGAGGCGCCACCGGGGAGCTGTTTTTT CASRIAGGATGELFF
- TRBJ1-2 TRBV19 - TGTGCCAGTAGTATTGCGTACTATGGCTACACCTTC CASSIAYYGYTF
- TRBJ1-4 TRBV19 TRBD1 TGTGCCAGTAGTCCAGGGACAGGGGGCCCTGAAAAACTGTTTTTT CASSPGTGGPEKLFF
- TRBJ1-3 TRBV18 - TGTGCCAGCTCATTCTCCAAGAGCTCTGGAAACACCATATATTTT CASSFSKSSGNTIYF
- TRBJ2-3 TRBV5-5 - TGTGCCAGCAGCTCAGGGGTCCGGAACCCAGATACGCAGTATTTT CASSSGVRNPDTQYF
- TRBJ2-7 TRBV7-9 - TGTGCCAGCAGCTTAGCGCGATCGTCGCGGGGCCGTCTCTACGAGCAGTACTTC CASSLARSSRGRLYEQYF
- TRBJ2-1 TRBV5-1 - TGCGCCAGCAGCTTGGGGCGGGACCTCGGGTCCTACAATGAGCAGTTCTTC CASSLGRDLGSYNEQFF
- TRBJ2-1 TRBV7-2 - TGTGCCAGCAGCAAGCCCCGCCAGGGGGGAGAGCAGTTCTTC CASSKPRQGGEQFF
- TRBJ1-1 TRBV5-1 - TGCGCCAGCAGCTTACGGGGGAACACTGAAGCTTTCTTT CASSLRGNTEAFF